This T cell receptor beta chain comes out of a study of shared clonotypes between healthy human individuals. The repertoire was sequenced with immunoSEQ multiplex PCR; TCRdb's copy has only in-frame clones and lacks some. The data contain more than 1 million clones, approximately 80% of them singletons. V was pared by 3 bases and J by 3 bases, with 5 bases of the junction left unmatched. This CDR3 region has 15 residues. Looked up from germline, CDR1 is MDHEN and CDR2 is SYDVKM. The rearrangement uses TRBV28 and TRBJ2-3, with TRBD2 identical over 8 bases. Sequenced input: memory CD4+ T cells from PBMCs. Subset in this sample: CD45RA-negative fraction. The sequence came from a man between 18 and 35 years old in good health. Some clones in this sample may be carry-over from other donors' samples. CDR3 loop: CASSLSGRVTDTQYF. The CDR3 coding sequence is TGTGCCAGCAGTTTGAGCGGGAGAGTAACAGATACGCAGTATTTT.